Listed here is a single T cell receptor beta chain. These data come from a study of monozygotic twins with inflammatory bowel disease. CDR1 is KGHSH and CDR2 is LQKENI in the germline V gene. This CDR3 has 14 residues. TCRdb re-called the 5' RACE reads; one entry per CDR3 protein, DNA not given. This repertoire includes around 210,000 distinct CDR3 sequences. Sequenced: blood. The chain is built from TRBV18 and TRBJ1-4; absent DNA, TCRdb's TRBD1 call cannot be checked. The TCR was taken from a human donor with ulcerative colitis or Crohn's disease, or a healthy co-twin of an affected twin (not recorded which). CDR3 sequence: CASSPYRDTEKLFF.